This T cell receptor (beta chain) was sequenced for a study of OX40 agonist ivuxolimab in advanced cancers. Turning to the study itself: Participants averaged roughly 60 years of age (range about 23 to 80) and were 82.7% male. Study-wide results and limits: Expanded clones were, on average, more numerous in CD8+ T cells than in CD4+. At 0.1 to 3.0 mg/kg and by week 6, CD4+ and CD8+ T cells in the blood had expanded clonally.

V was trimmed by 4 bases and J by 3 bases, leaving 11 bases between them. This CDR3 contains 14 residues. The germline V gene has CDR1 SGHKS and CDR2 YYEKEE (reference sequence). The assay was immunoSEQ multiplex PCR, and TCRdb's table has in-frame clones only and misses some. The sample holds some 62,000 clones, more than 80% seen once. Comments on this clone: What it recognizes is unknown.

Sequencing used CD4+ or CD8+ T cells sorted from blood, obtained in a trial of the OX40 agonist ivuxolimab. The V gene is TRBV5-5, the J gene TRBJ2-1; perhaps TRBD1 as D (6 bases). The TCR was taken from an adult with an advanced solid tumor such as melanoma, head and neck, liver or kidney cancer. CDR3 sequence: CASSPGQIYNEQFF. Here the CDR3 DNA reads TGTGCCAGCAGCCCTGGACAGATCTACAATGAGCAGTTCTTC.